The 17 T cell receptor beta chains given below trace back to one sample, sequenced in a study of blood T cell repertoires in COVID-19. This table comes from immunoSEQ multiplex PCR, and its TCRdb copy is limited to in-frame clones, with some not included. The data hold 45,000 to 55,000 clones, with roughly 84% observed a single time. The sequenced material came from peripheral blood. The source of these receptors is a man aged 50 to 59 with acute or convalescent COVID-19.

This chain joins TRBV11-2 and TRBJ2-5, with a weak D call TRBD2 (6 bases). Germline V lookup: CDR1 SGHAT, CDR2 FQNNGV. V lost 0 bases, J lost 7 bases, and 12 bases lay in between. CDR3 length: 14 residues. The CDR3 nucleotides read TGTGCCAGCAGCTTAGATGGGACGGAGGGGACCCAGTACTTC. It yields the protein CASSLDGTEGTQYF. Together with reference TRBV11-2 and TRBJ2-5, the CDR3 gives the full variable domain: EAGVAQSPRYKIIEKRQSVAFWCNPISGHATLYWYQQILGQGPKLLIQFQNNGVVDDSQLPKDRFSAERLKGVDSTLKIQPAKLEDSAVYLCASSLDGTEGTQYFGPGTRLLVL.

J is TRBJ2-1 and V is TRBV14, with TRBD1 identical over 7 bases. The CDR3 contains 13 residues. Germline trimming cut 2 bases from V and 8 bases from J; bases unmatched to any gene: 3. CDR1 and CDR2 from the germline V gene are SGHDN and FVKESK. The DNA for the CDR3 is TGTGCCAGCAGCCAATACAGGGGACATGAGCAGTTCTTC. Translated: CASSQYRGHEQFF.

The chain's CDR3 is CASSLVSSGRATPYEQYF. Here the CDR3 DNA reads TGTGCCAGCAGCTTGGTTTCTAGCGGGAGGGCCACACCCTACGAGCAGTACTTC. This chain links TRBV5-6 with TRBJ2-7; 12 bases agree with TRBD2. V gave up 0 bases and J gave up 2 bases; unmatched junction bases: 9. The germline gives CDR1 SGHDT, CDR2 YYEEEE. This CDR3 region has 18 residues.

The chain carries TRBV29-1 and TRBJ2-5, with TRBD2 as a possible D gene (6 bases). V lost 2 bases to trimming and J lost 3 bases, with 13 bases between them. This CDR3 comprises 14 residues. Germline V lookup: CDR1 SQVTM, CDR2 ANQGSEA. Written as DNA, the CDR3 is TGCAGCGTTGAAAGTAGCGGAGCCGAAGAGACCCAGTACTTC. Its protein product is CSVESSGAEETQYF. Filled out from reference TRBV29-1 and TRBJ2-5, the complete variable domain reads SAVISQKPSRDICQRGTSLTIQCQVDSQVTMMFWYRQQPGQSLTLIATANQGSEATYESGFVIDKFPISRPNLTFSTLTVSNMSPEDSSIYLCSVESSGAEETQYFGPGTRLLVL.

CDR3 sequence reads: CASSLGDRPTYEQYF. The DNA for the CDR3 is TGCGCCAGCAGCTTGGGTGACAGGCCAACCTACGAGCAGTACTTC. V gene TRBV5-1 combines with J gene TRBJ2-7; possibly TRBD1 for D (6 bases). V was trimmed by 0 bases and J by 2 bases, leaving 12 bases between them. The CDR3 contains 15 residues. Germline assignment: CDR1 SGHRS and CDR2 YFSETQ.

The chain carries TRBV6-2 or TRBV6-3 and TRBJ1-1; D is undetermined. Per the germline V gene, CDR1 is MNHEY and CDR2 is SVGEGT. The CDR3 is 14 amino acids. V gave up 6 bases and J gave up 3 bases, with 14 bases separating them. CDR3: CASSPYGGHTEAFF. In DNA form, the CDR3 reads TGTGCCAGCAGCCCCTACGGAGGCCACACTGAAGCTTTCTTT.

DNA for the CDR3: TGTGCCAGCAGTTACAGATACAATGAGCAGTTCTTC. Its protein is CASSYRYNEQFF. J is TRBJ2-1 and V is TRBV9; D not resolved. V lost 5 bases, J lost 4 bases, and 7 bases lay in between. This CDR3 comprises 12 residues. Per germline, CDR1 SGDLS and CDR2 YYNGEE.

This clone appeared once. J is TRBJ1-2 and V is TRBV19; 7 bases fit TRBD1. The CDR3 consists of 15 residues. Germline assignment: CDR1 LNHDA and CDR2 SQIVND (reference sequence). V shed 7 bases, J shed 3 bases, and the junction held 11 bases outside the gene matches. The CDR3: CASTPTGYRDYGYTF. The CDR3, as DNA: TGTGCCAGTACCCCGACAGGGTATAGGGACTATGGCTACACCTTC.

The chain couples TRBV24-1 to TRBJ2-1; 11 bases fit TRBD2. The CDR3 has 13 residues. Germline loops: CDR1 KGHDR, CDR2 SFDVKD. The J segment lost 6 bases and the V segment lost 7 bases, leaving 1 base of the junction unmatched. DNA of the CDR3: TGTGCCACCAGGGGGACTAGCGGCAATGAGCAGTTCTTC. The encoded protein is CATRGTSGNEQFF.

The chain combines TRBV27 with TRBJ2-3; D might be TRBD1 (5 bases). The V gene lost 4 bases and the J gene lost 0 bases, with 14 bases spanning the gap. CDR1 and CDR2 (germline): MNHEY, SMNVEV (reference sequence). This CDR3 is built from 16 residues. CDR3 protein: CASSSYRQISTDTQYF. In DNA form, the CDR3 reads TGTGCCAGCAGTTCCTACCGACAGATAAGCACAGATACGCAGTATTTT.

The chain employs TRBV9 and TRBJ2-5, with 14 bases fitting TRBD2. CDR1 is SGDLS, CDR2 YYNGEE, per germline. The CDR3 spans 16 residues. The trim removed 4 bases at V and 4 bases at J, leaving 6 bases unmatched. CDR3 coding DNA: TGTGCCAGCAGCCCGACTAGCGGGAGGGCCACAGAGACCCAGTACTTC. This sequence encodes CASSPTSGRATETQYF.

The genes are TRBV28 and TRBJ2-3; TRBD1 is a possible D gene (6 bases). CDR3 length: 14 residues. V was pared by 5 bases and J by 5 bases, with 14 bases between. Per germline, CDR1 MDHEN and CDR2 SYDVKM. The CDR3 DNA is TGTGCCAGCAGTCCTTCGACAGGATTAGATACGCAGTATTTT. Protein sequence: CASSPSTGLDTQYF.

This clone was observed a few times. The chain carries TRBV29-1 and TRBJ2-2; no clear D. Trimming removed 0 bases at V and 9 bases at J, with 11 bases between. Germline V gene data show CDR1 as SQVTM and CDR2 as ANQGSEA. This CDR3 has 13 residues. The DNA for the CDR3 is TGCAGCGTTGAAGACAGGTCGGCCAGGGAGCTGTTTTTT. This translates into CSVEDRSARELFF.

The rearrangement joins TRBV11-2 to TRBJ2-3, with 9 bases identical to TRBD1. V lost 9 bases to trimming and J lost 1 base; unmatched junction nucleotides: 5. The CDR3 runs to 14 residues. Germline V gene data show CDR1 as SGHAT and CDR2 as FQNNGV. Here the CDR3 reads CASPRDRGTDTQYF. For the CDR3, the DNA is TGTGCCAGTCCTAGGGACAGGGGCACAGATACGCAGTATTTT.

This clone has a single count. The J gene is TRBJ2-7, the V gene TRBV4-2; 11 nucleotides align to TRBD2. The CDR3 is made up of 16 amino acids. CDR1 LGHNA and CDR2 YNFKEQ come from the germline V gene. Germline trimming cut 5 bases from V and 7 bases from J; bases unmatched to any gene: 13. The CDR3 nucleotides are TGTGCCAGCAGCTCCTCTAGCGGGGGGATGACGGGGGAGCAGTACTTC. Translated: CASSSSSGGMTGEQYF.

The CDR3 loop is CASSSRDRGTDTQYF. CDR3 sequence (DNA): TGTGCCAGCAGCTCCCGGGACAGGGGCACAGATACGCAGTATTTT. V and J are TRBV28 and TRBJ2-3; 9 nucleotides line up with TRBD1. V trimming: 6 bases; J trimming: 1 base; junction bases outside the gene matches: 5. The CDR3 has 15 residues. CDR1 and CDR2 from the germline V gene are MDHEN and SYDVKM.

The CDR3 reads CAWSGLRDRYTGQYF. In nucleotides, the CDR3 is TGTGCCTGGAGTGGACTACGGGACAGGTATACTGGGCAGTACTTC. The rearrangement joins TRBV30 to TRBJ2-7, with TRBD1 matching 8 bases. Germline CDR1 GTSNPN, CDR2 SVGIG (reference sequence). The CDR3 sequence is 15 residues long. The ends lost 1 base at V and 9 bases at J; junction bases unmatched: 14.